These 11 T cell receptor beta chains came from one sample sequenced in a study of blood T cell repertoires in COVID-19. The assay was immunoSEQ multiplex PCR, and TCRdb's table has in-frame clones only and misses some. The sample shows approximately 170,000 clones, approximately 80% of them seen only once. Sequencing was performed on PBMCs or T cells enriched from blood (not recorded which). These receptors were collected from a man aged 50-60 years who had recovered from COVID-19.

The chain recombines TRBV19 with TRBJ1-3; maybe TRBD1 (5 bases). V shed 5 bases and J shed 3 bases, with 11 bases lying between them. Germline V gene sequence: CDR1 LNHDA, CDR2 SQIVND (reference sequence). CDR3 length: 14 residues. CDR3 region: CASSDQGSGNTIYF. For the CDR3, the DNA is TGTGCCAGTAGTGACCAGGGAAGTGGAAACACCATATATTTT.

In its sample, this clone was seen once. This chain joins TRBV27 and TRBJ1-3, with TRBD1 matching 10 bases. V lost 6 bases, J lost 2 bases, and 7 bases stayed unmatched. The CDR3 sequence is 16 residues long. Germline assignment: CDR1 MNHEY and CDR2 SMNVEV (reference sequence). CDR3 sequence reads: CASRPGTGAAGNTIYF. In nucleotides, the CDR3 is TGTGCCAGCAGGCCCGGGACAGGGGCTGCTGGAAACACCATATATTTT.

V is TRBV5-6 and J is TRBJ1-2; D gene unclear. Trimming removed 1 base at V and 4 bases at J, with 11 bases between. CDR1 is SGHDT and CDR2 is YYEEEE in the germline V gene. The CDR3 has 14 amino acids. The CDR3 DNA follows: TGTGCCAGCAGCTTGATCGGGGAGGGCTATGGCTACACCTTC. This translates into CASSLIGEGYGYTF.

This chain uses TRBV9 with TRBJ2-1; 12 positions match TRBD2. The germline V gene has CDR1 SGDLS and CDR2 YYNGEE. V dropped 0 bases and J dropped 6; count of bases not matched to a gene: 7. CDR3 length: 17 amino acids. The CDR3 DNA reads as TGTGCCAGCAGCGTAGGGCTAGCGGGGGGGCCACGCAATGAGCAGTTCTTC. It is translated as CASSVGLAGGPRNEQFF.

J is TRBJ2-1 and V is TRBV4-3; 9 bases align to TRBD2. In germline, CDR1 is LGHNA, CDR2 YSLEER. The CDR3 length is 17 residues. Germline trimming cut 0 bases from V and 7 bases from J; bases unmatched to any gene: 10. The CDR3 DNA sequence: TGCGCCAGCAGCCAAGATGGAGGCGGGGGGGCTTATAATGAGCAGTTCTTC. Translated, it gives CASSQDGGGGAYNEQFF.

The rearrangement links TRBV6-5 to TRBJ2-3; possible D gene TRBD2, 7 bases. The CDR3 loop spans 16 amino acids. Trimming left V 0 bases short and J 0 bases short, with 10 bases between. CDR1 and CDR2 from the germline V gene are MNHEY and SVGAGI. The CDR3 DNA reads as TGTGCCAGCAGTTACTCGGGGGGGCGAAGCACAGATACGCAGTATTTT. Translated, it gives CASSYSGGRSTDTQYF.

The chain links TRBV2 to TRBJ1-5; 11 bases map to TRBD1. Germline CDR1 is SNHLY and CDR2 is FYNNEI. CDR3 length equals 15 residues. V gave up 7 bases and J gave up 6 bases; unmatched junction bases: 8. The CDR3 loop is CASKFQGQGGQPQHF. In DNA form, the CDR3 reads TGTGCCAGCAAATTTCAGGGACAGGGGGGTCAGCCCCAGCATTTT.

This rearrangement joins TRBV2 to TRBJ2-7; 7 bases agree with TRBD2. Germline-derived CDR1 and CDR2 are SNHLY and FYNNEI. J was trimmed by 0 bases and V by 7 bases; bases with no gene match: 6. This CDR3 comprises 14 residues. The DNA for the CDR3 is TGTGCCAGCATCCCCGGGACTATCTCCTACGAGCAGTACTTC. Its translation is CASIPGTISYEQYF.

The gene calls are TRBV15 and TRBJ2-1; D may be TRBD2 (5 bases). The CDR3 is made up of 15 amino acids. The V gene's germline CDR1 is LNHNV and CDR2 YYDKDF (reference sequence). V lost 0 bases, J lost 7 bases, and 13 bases lay in between. The CDR3 bases are TGTGCCACCAGCAGAGATCAAGCGCGAGGGAATGAGCAGTTCTTC. Its translation: CATSRDQARGNEQFF.

This chain links TRBV12-5 with TRBJ2-1; 10 bases line up with TRBD2. V shed 0 bases and J 8 bases; nucleotides not matched to a gene: 13. The CDR3 is made up of 18 amino acids. Germline values: CDR1 LGHNT, CDR2 FRNRAP. The CDR3 sequence: CASGLVKLAGIWVDEQFF. The CDR3 DNA sequence: TGTGCTAGTGGTTTGGTAAAACTAGCGGGGATTTGGGTAGATGAGCAGTTCTTC.

The chain carries TRBV18 and TRBJ2-2, with TRBD1 as a possible D gene (5 bases). CDR1 and CDR2 (germline): KGHSH, LQKENI. The CDR3 spans 15 residues. Trimming removed 6 bases at V and 3 bases at J, with 14 bases between. This chain's CDR3 is CASSQAGYHTGELFF. The CDR3 DNA sequence: TGTGCCAGCTCGCAGGCAGGGTATCACACCGGGGAGCTGTTTTTT.